This is a list of T cell receptor beta chains from one sample in a study of blood T cells in healthy people across ages. TCRdb used MiXCR to reprocess the 5' RACE reads, holding one entry per CDR3 protein. This table has hundreds of thousands of distinct CDR3 sequences, 25% to 30% appearing once. What was sequenced was blood. All receptors derive from a woman over 75 in good health. Each CDR3 is given with its conserved first and last residue. The D gene is left open where the match is weak. Clone size is given for some rows only: seen once, a few or many times, or a class if the clone is expanded.

.	TRBJ2-1	many	TRBV12-3/TRBV12-4	TGTGCCAGCAGTTTTGCCGGCCCCCGAGGGGATGAGCAGTTCTTC	CASSFAGPRGDEQFF
TRBD1	TRBJ2-2	.	TRBV11-2	TGTGCCAGCAGCTTAGGGACGACAGGGACCGGGGAGCTGTTTTTT	CASSLGTTGTGELFF
TRBD1	TRBJ2-7	many	TRBV6-2/TRBV6-3	TGTGCCAGCAGGCGTCAGGGGGCCGACGAGCAGTACTTC	CASRRQGADEQYF
.	TRBJ2-1	many	TRBV20-1	TGCAGTGCTAGGGTTGGCGGATCAAGCTCCTACAATGAGCAGTTCTTC	CSARVGGSSSYNEQFF
.	TRBJ2-5	.	TRBV28	TGTGCCAGCGGCCTGACAGGCAACCAAGAGACCCAGTACTTC	CASGLTGNQETQYF
.	TRBJ1-2	.	TRBV7-9	TGTGCCAGCAGCATGACAGAGGTGGGGTATGGCTACACCTTC	CASSMTEVGYGYTF
TRBD2	TRBJ2-1	many	TRBV24-1	TGTGCCACCTCGACTAGCATAAATGAGCAGTTCTTC	CATSTSINEQFF
TRBD1	TRBJ1-4	.	TRBV5-1	TGCGCCAGCAGCTTAAATACAGGGGCAACTAATGAAGAACTGTTTTTT	CASSLNTGATNEELFF
.	TRBJ1-2	many	TRBV5-4	TGTGCCAGCAGCTTGGAAGGGCAGGGCGCTAACTATGGCTACACCTTC	CASSLEGQGANYGYTF
TRBD1	TRBJ2-7	few	TRBV7-9	TGTGCCAGCAGCGGGAGACAGGGAAGCTCCTACAATGAGCAGTACTTC	CASSGRQGSSYNEQYF
.	TRBJ2-7	.	TRBV29-1	TGCAGCGTTGAAGACAGCCACTCCTACGAGCAGTACTTC	CSVEDSHSYEQYF
TRBD1	TRBJ1-2	many	TRBV29-1	TGCAGCGTAAAGTCAGGACAGGGATTTGGTTATGGCTACACCTTC	CSVKSGQGFGYGYTF
TRBD1	TRBJ1-1	once	TRBV28	TGTGCCAGCTCCCACAGGGGGCTCACTGAAGCTTTCTTT	CASSHRGLTEAFF
TRBD2	TRBJ2-3	.	TRBV29-1	TGCAGCGTTTACGGGACTACCACAGATACGCAGTATTTT	CSVYGTTTDTQYF
TRBD1	TRBJ2-7	.	TRBV6-1	TGTGCCAGCAGCGCCAGGGACAGGAAAGCTTACGAGCAGTACTTC	CASSARDRKAYEQYF
.	TRBJ2-7	many	TRBV25-1	TGTGCCAGCAGTGCTCAGGGGCTGGGGGGCTACGAGCAGTACTTC	CASSAQGLGGYEQYF
TRBD1	TRBJ1-1	.	TRBV28	TGTGCCAGCAGCGAGACAGGGGTTCACGCTGAAGCTTTCTTT	CASSETGVHAEAFF
.	TRBJ2-7	.	TRBV11-1	TGTGCCAGCAGCTCGGACCATCCTCCCTACGAGCAGTACTTC	CASSSDHPPYEQYF
.	TRBJ2-1	many	TRBV7-9	TGTGCCAGCAGCAGGGTTACTAGCTACAATGAGCAGTTCTTC	CASSRVTSYNEQFF
.	TRBJ1-2	many	TRBV4-3	TGCGCCAGCAGCCGGAGGGGAGCTAACTATGGCTACACCTTC	CASSRRGANYGYTF
.	TRBJ1-4	.	TRBV21-1	TGTGCCAGCAGCACTCGGACGGAAAATGAAAAACTGTTTTTT	CASSTRTENEKLFF
.	TRBJ2-7	many	TRBV5-1	TGCGCCAGCAGCTTGGAGAGGGGCGACGAGCAGTACTTC	CASSLERGDEQYF
TRBD1	TRBJ2-5	medium-sized	TRBV6-5	TGTGCCAGCACCCGACAGGGGATTCAAGAGACCCAGTACTTC	CASTRQGIQETQYF
.	TRBJ1-1	.	TRBV9	TGTGCCAGCAGCGGTGGGACACAGGGCACTGAAGCTTTCTTT	CASSGGTQGTEAFF
.	TRBJ2-1	.	TRBV6-4	TGTGCCAGCAGTGATCTTGTCGGTGAGCGGTTCTTC	CASSDLVGERFF
.	TRBJ2-3	.	TRBV9	TGTGCCAGCAGCGAGTCGAGACGGCTGGATAGCACAGATACGCAGTATTTT	CASSESRRLDSTDTQYF
.	TRBJ1-2	.	TRBV6-1	TGTGCCAGCAGTGCCACGGACAGCAACTATGGCTACACCTTC	CASSATDSNYGYTF
.	TRBJ2-1	.	TRBV7-2	TGTGCCAGCAGCTTAGTAGCGGCCTCGGATGAGCAGTTCTTC	CASSLVAASDEQFF
.	TRBJ2-6	.	TRBV6-5	TGTGCCAGCAGCGCTGACAACTCTGGGGCCAACGTCCTGACTTTC	CASSADNSGANVLTF
.	TRBJ1-1	.	TRBV27	TGTGCCAGCGGGTTGGGAGGGGTCGGGGGGAACACTGAAGCTTTCTTT	CASGLGGVGGNTEAFF
.	TRBJ2-2	.	TRBV12-3/TRBV12-4	TGTGCCAGCAGCTTAGGCGGCGGGGAGCGGTTTTTT	CASSLGGGERFF
.	TRBJ2-3	medium-sized	TRBV7-2	TGTGCCAGCAGCTTACCCGGAACGCAGTATTTT	CASSLPGTQYF
.	TRBJ2-5	many	TRBV6-6	TGTGCCAGCAGTTATGGACAGTCTCAAGAGACCCAGTACTTC	CASSYGQSQETQYF
TRBD1	TRBJ1-2	few	TRBV24-1	TGTGCCACCAGTGACTCTAGGGGGCGAGGCTATGGCTACACCTTC	CATSDSRGRGYGYTF
.	TRBJ2-3	many	TRBV5-1	TGCGCCAGCAGCCGGACAGTTATACTCACAGATACGCAGTATTTT	CASSRTVILTDTQYF
.	TRBJ1-1	.	TRBV30	TGTGCCTGGAGTCTGATACCCAGGGGAACTGAAGCTTTCTTT	CAWSLIPRGTEAFF
TRBD2	TRBJ2-7	.	TRBV29-1	TGCAGCGAGCCGGGACTAGCGGATGACTACGAGCAGTACTTC	CSEPGLADDYEQYF
.	TRBJ1-1	many	TRBV7-9	TGTGCCAGCAGCGCAACAGGAGAGGGGTACACTGAAGCTTTCTTT	CASSATGEGYTEAFF
TRBD1	TRBJ1-5	.	TRBV20-1	TGCAGTGCCCTAGAAGCCGGGACAGGGTGGAATCAGCCCCAGCATTTT	CSALEAGTGWNQPQHF
.	TRBJ2-1	many	TRBV3-1	TGTGCCAGCAGCCAAAGAGGGAGAGGTGAGCAGTTCTTC	CASSQRGRGEQFF
TRBD1	TRBJ1-5	many	TRBV10-3	TGTGCCATCAGCTTTGGACAGGGCGGTCAGCCCCAGCATTTT	CAISFGQGGQPQHF
.	TRBJ2-7	few	TRBV12-3/TRBV12-4	TGTGCCAGCAGTTTTACATTTTACGAGCAGTACTTC	CASSFTFYEQYF
.	TRBJ2-7	many	TRBV20-1	TGCAGTGCTAGAGGGAGTAGCACCGACGAGCAGTACTTC	CSARGSSTDEQYF
.	TRBJ2-7	.	TRBV7-3	TGTGCCAGCAGCTTAACAGAGGTCGGCAGTGGATCCTACGAGCAGTACTTC	CASSLTEVGSGSYEQYF
.	TRBJ2-5	.	TRBV2	TGTGCCAGCAGTTCGTCTAGAGGGAATGAGCAGTACTTC	CASSSSRGNEQYF
.	TRBJ2-3	.	TRBV7-2	TGTGCCAGCAGCCGGGACTTACCTAGCACAGATACGCAGTATTTT	CASSRDLPSTDTQYF
TRBD2	TRBJ2-5	many	TRBV20-1	TGCAGTGCTAGAGAGGGACTAGCAGGAGAGACCCAGTACTTC	CSAREGLAGETQYF
.	TRBJ2-1	few	TRBV6-5	TGTGCCAGCAGGCGATTCGGTGTTGGTTCAGTTAATGAGCAGTTCTTC	CASRRFGVGSVNEQFF
.	TRBJ2-1	many	TRBV6-2/TRBV6-3	TGTGCCAGCAGTTATTCCCACAATGAGCAGTTCTTC	CASSYSHNEQFF
.	TRBJ2-1	.	TRBV16	TGTGCCACCAGTGATTTCCCAGGGGGGGGATACAATGAGCAGTTCTTC	CATSDFPGGGYNEQFF
TRBD2	TRBJ2-3	.	TRBV7-2	TGTGCCAGCAGCTTAGGGGCGGGAGGCCGGTATTTT	CASSLGAGGRYF
.	TRBJ2-2	few	TRBV30	TGTGCCCCGAAGGAGTCGACAGGCGGGGAGCTGTTTTTT	CAPKESTGGELFF
.	TRBJ1-3	.	TRBV20-1	TGCAGTGCTAGGCCACAGGTCTCTGGAAACACCATATATTTT	CSARPQVSGNTIYF